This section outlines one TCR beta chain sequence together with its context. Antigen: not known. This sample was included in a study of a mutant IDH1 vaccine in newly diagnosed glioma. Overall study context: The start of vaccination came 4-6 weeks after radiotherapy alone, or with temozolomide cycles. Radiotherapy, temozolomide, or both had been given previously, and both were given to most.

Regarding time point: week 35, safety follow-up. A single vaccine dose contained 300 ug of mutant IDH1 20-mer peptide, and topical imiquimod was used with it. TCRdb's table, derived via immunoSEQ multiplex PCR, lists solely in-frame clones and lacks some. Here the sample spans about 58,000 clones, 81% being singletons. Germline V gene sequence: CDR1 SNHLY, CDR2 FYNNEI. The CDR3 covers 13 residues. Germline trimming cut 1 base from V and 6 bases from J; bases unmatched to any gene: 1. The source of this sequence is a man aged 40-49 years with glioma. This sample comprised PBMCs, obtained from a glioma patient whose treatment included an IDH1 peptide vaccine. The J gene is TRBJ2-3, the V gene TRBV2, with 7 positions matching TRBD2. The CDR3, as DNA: TGTGCCAGCAGTGAAGGGGAGGGGGATACGCAGTATTTT. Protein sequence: CASSEGEGDTQYF.